The clone carrying this T cell receptor (beta chain) was seen just once. Its antigen is unknown. The table came from immunoSEQ multiplex PCR; TCRdb's copy has only in-frame clones and leaves some out. The sample lists 70,000 or so clones; approximately 82% were seen once. This record belongs to a study of T cell responses to AZD1222 COVID-19 vaccine. Whole-study findings and limits: Clonal diversity was possibly underestimated; the donors were predominantly white British and more often female. In all cases, repertoires were sampled only after the peak T cell response.

CDR1 and CDR2 (germline): SGHTA, FQGNSA. This CDR3 spans 15 amino acids. V gave up 3 bases and J gave up 8 bases, with 19 bases separating them. The chain is built from TRBV7-2 and TRBJ1-1, with D maybe TRBD1 (5 bases). The sequencing used peripheral blood, collected 28 days after the second AZD1222 dose. The TCR originated in an adult who received the AZD1222 COVID-19 vaccine. The CDR3 nucleotides read TGTGCCAGCAGCTTTAACCCGCTACGACAGAGAGAAGCTTTCTTT. Translating it yields CASSFNPLRQREAFF.